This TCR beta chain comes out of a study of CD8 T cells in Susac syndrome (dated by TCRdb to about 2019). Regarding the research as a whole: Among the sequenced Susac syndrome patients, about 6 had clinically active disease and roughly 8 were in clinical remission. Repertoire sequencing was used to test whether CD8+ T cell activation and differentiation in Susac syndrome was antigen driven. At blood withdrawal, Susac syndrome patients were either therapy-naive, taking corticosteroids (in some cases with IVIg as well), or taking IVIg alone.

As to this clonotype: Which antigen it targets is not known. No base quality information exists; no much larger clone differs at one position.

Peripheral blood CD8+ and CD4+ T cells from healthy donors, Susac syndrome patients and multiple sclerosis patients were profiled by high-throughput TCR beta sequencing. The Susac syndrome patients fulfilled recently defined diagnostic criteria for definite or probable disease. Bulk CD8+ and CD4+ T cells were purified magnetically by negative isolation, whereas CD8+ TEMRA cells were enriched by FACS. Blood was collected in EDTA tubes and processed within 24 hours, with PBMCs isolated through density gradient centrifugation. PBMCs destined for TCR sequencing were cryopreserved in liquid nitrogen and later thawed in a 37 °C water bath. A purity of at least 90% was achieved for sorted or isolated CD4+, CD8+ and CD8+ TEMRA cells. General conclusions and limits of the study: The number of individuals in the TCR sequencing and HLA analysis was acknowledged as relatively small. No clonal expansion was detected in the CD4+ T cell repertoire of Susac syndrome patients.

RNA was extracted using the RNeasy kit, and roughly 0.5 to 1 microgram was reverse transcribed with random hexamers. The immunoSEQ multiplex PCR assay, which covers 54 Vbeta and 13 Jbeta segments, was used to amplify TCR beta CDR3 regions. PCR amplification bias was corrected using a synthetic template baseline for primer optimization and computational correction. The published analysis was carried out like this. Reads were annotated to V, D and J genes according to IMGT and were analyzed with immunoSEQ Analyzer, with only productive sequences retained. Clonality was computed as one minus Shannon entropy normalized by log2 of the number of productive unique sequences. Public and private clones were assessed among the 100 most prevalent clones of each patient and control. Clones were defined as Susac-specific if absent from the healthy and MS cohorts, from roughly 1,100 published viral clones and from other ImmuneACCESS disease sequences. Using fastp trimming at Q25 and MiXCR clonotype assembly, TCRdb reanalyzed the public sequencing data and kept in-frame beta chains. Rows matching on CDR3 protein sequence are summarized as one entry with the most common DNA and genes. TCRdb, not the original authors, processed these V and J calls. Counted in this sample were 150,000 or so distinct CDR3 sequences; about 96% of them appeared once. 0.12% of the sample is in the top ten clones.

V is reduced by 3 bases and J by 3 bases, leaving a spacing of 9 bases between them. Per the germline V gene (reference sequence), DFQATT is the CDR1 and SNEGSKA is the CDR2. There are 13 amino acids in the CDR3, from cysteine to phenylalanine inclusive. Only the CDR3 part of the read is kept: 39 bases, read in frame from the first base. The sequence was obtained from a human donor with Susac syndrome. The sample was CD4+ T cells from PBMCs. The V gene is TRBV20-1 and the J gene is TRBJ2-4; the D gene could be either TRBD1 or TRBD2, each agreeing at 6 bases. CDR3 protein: CSAREGGKNIQYF. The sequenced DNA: TGCAGTGCTAGGGAGGGGGGCAAAAACATTCAGTACTTC.